Sequencing of this T cell receptor beta chain was carried out in a study of shared clonotypes between healthy human individuals. The authors divided CD4+ cells into CD45RA+ naive and CD45RA-negative memory subsets. The CDR3 is 15 residues long. Germline V gene data show CDR1 as SGHTS and CDR2 as YDEGEE. V gave up 0 bases and J gave up 9 bases, with 19 bases separating them. The table came from immunoSEQ multiplex PCR; TCRdb's copy has only in-frame clones and leaves some out. The sample records 2 million to 2.5 million clones, 92% being singletons. The source material was naive CD4+ T cells from PBMCs. Documented subset: CD45RA+ positively selected. The V gene is TRBV5-8, the J gene TRBJ2-7, with D perhaps TRBD2 (6 bases). This clonotype was obtained from a man between 18 and 35 years old in good health. Some clones in this sample may be carry-over from other donors' samples. CDR3 bases: TGTGCCAGCAGCTTGGTTGCGGCCGGAGGGCGAGGGCAGTACTTC. Its translation: CASSLVAAGGRGQYF.